These 28 T cell receptor beta chains came from one sample sequenced in a study of human T cells and chemical hapten exposure. The time point here: pre-sensitization, week 0. Noted treatment: therapeutic diphenylcyclopropenone sensitization with weekly scalp DPC. TCRdb reprocessed the RACE reads via MiXCR and lists one record per CDR3 protein. Of about 87,000 distinct CDR3 sequences in the sample, roughly 9.1% are singletons; the top ten hold roughly 3.5%. Material: whole blood, obtained in connection with sensitization to the hapten diphenylcyclopropenone (DPC). These receptors were obtained from a woman aged 40 to 50 with alopecia areata. Some clones in this sample may be carry-over from other donors' samples.

This clonotype has only a few counts. V is TRBV3-1 and J is TRBJ2-3; possibly TRBD1 or TRBD2 for D (5 bases each). The length of the CDR3 is 16 residues. Germline CDR1 reads LGHDT; CDR2 reads YNNKEL (reference sequence). V shed 4 bases and J shed 5 bases, with 19 bases lying between them. The CDR3: CASSPWDHPIQDTQYF. The CDR3 DNA sequence: TGTGCCAGCAGCCCGTGGGACCACCCAATTCAAGATACGCAGTATTTT.

This clonotype has at least ten counts. The CDR3 spells CASPGTAAYEQYF. In DNA form, the CDR3 reads TGTGCCAGCCCCGGGACAGCAGCCTACGAGCAGTACTTC. This chain uses TRBV21-1 with TRBJ2-7; the table names TRBD1, a call not compared with the DNA. TRBV21-1 is classified as a pseudogene. The CDR3 sequence is 13 residues long.

This clonotype was observed many times. This chain uses TRBV4-2 with TRBJ1-2, with no clear D. Germline V gives CDR1 LGHNA, CDR2 YNFKEQ. The CDR3 is 14 amino acids. Trimming pared 8 bases from V and 4 bases from J, leaving 17 bases between. The CDR3, as DNA: TGTGCCAGCGGGCCCGCGGATGGACCCTATGGCTACACCTTC. Translated: CASGPADGPYGYTF.

This clonotype has a count of ten or more. One junction end disagrees with the germline gene, perhaps due to a read error. The V gene is TRBV3-1, the J gene TRBJ2-5, with TRBD2 matching 13 bases. This CDR3 comprises 14 residues. Germline lookup yields CDR1 LGHDT and CDR2 YNNKEL (reference sequence). DNA for the CDR3: TGTGCCAGCAGCCATCATGGACTAGCGGGGGCCCCGAACTTC. Protein sequence: CASSHHGLAGAPNF.

This clonotype was counted at least ten times. The J gene is TRBJ2-7, the V gene TRBV28; TRBD1 is a possible D gene (5 bases). The germline V gene has CDR1 MDHEN and CDR2 SYDVKM. The V end was cut by 6 bases, the J end by 3 bases, with 9 bases between. The CDR3 loop spans 12 amino acids. CDR3 DNA sequence: TGTGCCAGCAGCCCCGACAGCTACGAGCAGTACTTC. Translated, it gives CASSPDSYEQYF.

For this clonotype: A read error may be the cause here, since a much bigger clone is one base away. V gene TRBV7-9 combines with J gene TRBJ2-1, with D tentatively TRBD1 (6 bases). CDR3 length: 13 residues. The germline V gene encodes CDR1 SEHNR and CDR2 FQNEAQ (reference sequence). The V end lost 5 bases, the J end lost 7 bases, and 12 bases lay between the germline ends. DNA for the CDR3: TGTGCCAGCAGCCCTCCAGGACAGAATGAGCAGTTCTTC. This sequence encodes CASSPPGQNEQFF.

Many counts were recorded for this clonotype. This chain connects TRBV2 to TRBJ1-4; perhaps TRBD1 as D (6 bases). V was shortened by 7 bases and J by 3 bases, with 15 bases between the two germline ends. The CDR3 spans 15 residues. Germline V gives CDR1 SNHLY, CDR2 FYNNEI. As DNA, the CDR3 is TGTGCCAGCATCCTGCAGGGGTTGGCTAATGAAAAACTGTTTTTT. This codes for CASILQGLANEKLFF.

This clonotype was counted at least ten times. The chain is built from TRBV7-2 and TRBJ1-1; maybe TRBD1 (6 bases). The CDR3 sequence is 15 residues long. Deletions cut 2 bases from V and 1 base from J, with 11 bases between. From germline, CDR1 is SGHTA and CDR2 FQGNSA. The CDR3, as DNA: TGTGCCAGCAGCTTATTAACAGGGTCGAACACTGAAGCTTTCTTT. It is translated as CASSLLTGSNTEAFF. The full variable domain, rest sourced from reference TRBV7-2 and TRBJ1-1, is GAGVSQSPSNKVTEKGKDVELRCDPISGHTALYWYRQSLGQGLEFLIYFQGNSAPDKSGLPSDRFSAERTGGSVSTLTIQRTQQEDSAVYLCASSLLTGSNTEAFFGQGTRLTVV.

The sample holds many counts of this clonotype. The chain is built from TRBV7-9 and TRBJ2-2, with 9 bases lining up with TRBD2. This CDR3 region has 13 residues. The germline V gene has CDR1 SEHNR and CDR2 FQNEAQ (reference sequence). V was pared by 4 bases and J by 6 bases, with 0 bases of the junction left unmatched. The CDR3 region is CASSWTSAGELFF. In nucleotides, the CDR3 is TGTGCCAGCAGCTGGACTAGCGCCGGGGAGCTGTTTTTT. Full variable domain (missing parts from reference TRBV7-9 and TRBJ2-2): DTGVSQNPRHKITKRGQNVTFRCDPISEHNRLYWYRQTLGQGPEFLTYFQNEAQLEKSRLLSDRFSAERPKGSFSTLEIQRTEQGDSAMYLCASSWTSAGELFFGEGSRLTVL.

This clonotype was found many times. The CDR3 region has the DNA TGTGCCAGCAGCCCAACCCTAGCCAAAAACATTCAGTACTTC. Its translation is CASSPTLAKNIQYF. The chain joins TRBV11-2 to TRBJ2-4; D is unclear. The V end was cut by 5 bases, the J end by 0 bases, with 8 bases between. The germline CDR1 and CDR2 sequences are SGHAT and FQNNGV. This CDR3 is 14 amino acids long.

This clonotype has ten or more counts. CDR3 protein: CASSPGPVGGEQYF. Here the CDR3 DNA reads TGTGCCAGCAGCCCCGGACCCGTGGGGGGCGAGCAGTACTTC. V gene TRBV7-2 combines with J gene TRBJ2-7, with D possibly being TRBD2 (6 bases). This CDR3 spans 14 amino acids. Trimming removed 5 bases at V and 6 bases at J, with 17 bases between. Germline CDR1 and CDR2: SGHTA and FQGNSA.

This clonotype was detected many times. This chain links TRBV5-1 with TRBJ2-7; TRBD1 aligns across 9 bases. Germline assignment: CDR1 SGHRS and CDR2 YFSETQ. The CDR3 runs 15 residues. With V trimmed by 4 bases and J by 0 bases, 5 bases remained unmatched. The CDR3 nucleotides are TGCGCCAGCAGCCCCCCGGGACAGGGCTCCTACGAGCAGTACTTC. Translation: CASSPPGQGSYEQYF.

This clonotype came up many times. This chain joins TRBV5-1 and TRBJ2-7; D gene unclear. This CDR3 is 13 amino acids long. The V end lost 7 bases, the J end lost 4 bases, and 15 bases lay between the germline ends. The germline V gene has CDR1 SGHRS and CDR2 YFSETQ. CDR3 in amino acids: CASGVASRYEQYF. As DNA, the CDR3 is TGCGCCAGCGGGGTCGCCAGTAGATACGAGCAGTACTTC. The whole variable domain, filled in from reference TRBV5-1 and TRBJ2-7, reads KAGVTQTPRYLIKTRGQQVTLSCSPISGHRSVSWYQQTPGQGLQFLFEYFSETQRNKGNFPGRFSGRQFSNSRSEMNVSTLELGDSALYLCASGVASRYEQYFGPGTRLTVT.

A word on this clonotype: The missing conserved phenylalanine or tryptophan at the end of this CDR3 makes a read error likely. V is TRBV10-3 and J is TRBJ2-3; TRBD1 might be the D (6 bases). With 5 bases removed from V and 0 bases from J, the gap between germline ends came to 6 bases. The CDR3 is 13 residues long. Germline V gene data show CDR1 as ENHRY and CDR2 as SYGVKD. DNA for the CDR3: TGTGCCATCAGTCAGGGGAGCACAGATACGCAGTATCTT. Its protein product is CAISQGSTDTQYL.

V is TRBV18 and J is TRBJ2-5; no clear D. From germline, CDR1 is KGHSH and CDR2 LQKENI. The CDR3 sequence is 14 residues long. Trimming shortened V by 3 bases and J by 5 bases, and 13 bases separated the two germline ends. The CDR3: CASSPVTMGETQYF. The CDR3 DNA sequence: TGTGCCAGCTCACCGGTAACCATGGGGGAGACCCAGTACTTC. Full variable domain (remainder filled in from reference TRBV18 and TRBJ2-5): NAGVMQNPRHLVRRRGQEARLRCSPMKGHSHVYWYRQLPEEGLKFMVYLQKENIIDESGMPKERFSAEFPKEGPSILRIQQVVRGDSAAYFCASSPVTMGETQYFGPGTRLLVL.

The sample holds many counts of this clonotype. V gene TRBV6-2 or TRBV6-3 combines with J gene TRBJ2-1; 7 positions match TRBD2. J gave up 4 bases and V 6 bases, and 3 bases lay outside the gene matches. Germline V lookup: CDR1 MNHEY, CDR2 SVGEGT. The CDR3 runs 13 residues. The CDR3 is CASSLAAYNEQFF. The DNA for the CDR3 is TGTGCCAGCAGCCTAGCGGCGTACAATGAGCAGTTCTTC.

This chain links TRBV29-1 with TRBJ1-2; D is unresolved. This CDR3 comprises 11 residues. V was pared by 6 bases and J by 3 bases, with 8 bases between. Germline CDR1 reads SQVTM; CDR2 reads ANQGSEA. The DNA of the CDR3 is TGCAGCGTCAACTCGCACTATGGCTACACCTTC. Translation: CSVNSHYGYTF.

This clonotype turned up a few times. This chain connects TRBV27 to TRBJ1-1; weak D call: TRBD1 (5 bases). Germline V gene data show CDR1 as MNHEY and CDR2 as SMNVEV (reference sequence). The V end was cut by 3 bases, the J end by 4 bases, with 12 bases between. The CDR3 spans 14 residues. CDR3 sequence reads: CASSFGGWSTEAFF. In DNA, the CDR3 is TGTGCCAGCAGTTTTGGGGGGTGGTCCACTGAAGCTTTCTTT.

For the CDR3, the DNA is TGCGCCAGCAGTGACCCACAGGGGGGCCAAGAGACCCAGTACTTC. Its translation: CASSDPQGGQETQYF. The gene calls are TRBV10-2 and TRBJ2-5; 8 bases agree with TRBD1. The length of the CDR3 is 15 residues. Germline V lookup: CDR1 WSHSY, CDR2 SAAADI. V was clipped by 3 bases and J by 1 base; unmatched bases: 4.

This clonotype was observed at least ten times. The CDR3 region is CASSGQGESPLHF. CDR3 DNA: TGTGCCAGCAGCGGACAGGGGGAATCACCCCTCCACTTT. The chain has TRBV12-3 or TRBV12-4 and TRBJ1-6; 10 positions agree with TRBD1. Trimming took 6 bases from V and 10 from J; bases not matched to a gene: 3. The CDR3 extends over 13 amino acids.

The table lists this clonotype with many counts. The V and J genes are TRBV7-2 and TRBJ1-5, with D possibly being TRBD1 (6 bases). This CDR3 is 15 amino acids long. Germline CDR1 is SGHTA and CDR2 is FQGNSA. With 4 bases removed from V and 1 base from J, the gap between germline ends came to 11 bases. The CDR3 protein is CASSSQGVSNQPQHF. The CDR3 DNA sequence: TGTGCCAGCAGCTCACAGGGAGTAAGCAATCAGCCCCAGCATTTT.

This clonotype was detected only a few times. The chain has TRBV20-1 and TRBJ2-4; D remains ambiguous. Germline assignment: CDR1 DFQATT and CDR2 SNEGSKA (reference sequence). With 7 bases removed from V and 0 bases from J, the gap between germline ends came to 10 bases. The CDR3 has 13 residues. Written as DNA, the CDR3 is TGCAGTGTTTCGGAGCCAGCCAAAAACATTCAGTACTTC. It translates to CSVSEPAKNIQYF.

This clonotype has ten or more counts. This chain joins TRBV5-4 and TRBJ1-1; maybe TRBD1 (6 bases). Per germline, CDR1 SGHNT and CDR2 YYREEE (reference sequence). The CDR3 loop spans 14 amino acids. The ends were cut back, 5 bases at V and 2 bases at J, with 13 bases in the middle. The CDR3 DNA reads as TGTGCCAGCAGTTCCGACAGGCCTAACACTGAAGCTTTCTTT. The encoded protein is CASSSDRPNTEAFF.

The rearrangement links TRBV7-8 to TRBJ1-2; D gene uncertain. The CDR3 contains 13 residues. Germline V CDR1 and CDR2: SGHVS, FQNEAQ. With 4 bases removed from V and 6 bases from J, the gap between germline ends came to 12 bases. The CDR3, as DNA: TGTGCCAGCAGCTGGTACATAGCTGATGGCTACACCTTC. It is translated as CASSWYIADGYTF.

This clonotype was seen repeatedly, ten times or more. This sequence joins TRBV29-1 and TRBJ2-1; 11 nucleotides align to TRBD2. Losses at the gene ends were 2 bases for V and 6 bases for J; bases not matched to a gene: 3. This CDR3 is built from 14 residues. The V gene's germline CDR1 is SQVTM and CDR2 ANQGSEA. The DNA for the CDR3 is TGCAGCGTTGAACTAGCGGGGGGCCCCAATGAGCAGTTCTTC. Residues: CSVELAGGPNEQFF.

This clonotype showed up many times. V and J are TRBV29-1 and TRBJ1-2; possibly TRBD1 for D (5 bases). CDR3 length: 12 residues. V lost 6 bases, J lost 4 bases, and 12 bases lay in between. CDR1 is SQVTM, CDR2 ANQGSEA, per germline. The DNA for the CDR3 is TGCAGCGTACAGGCGACAGTCTATGGCTACACCTTC. Its protein product is CSVQATVYGYTF.

The chain links TRBV6-2 or TRBV6-3 to TRBJ2-1, with D possibly TRBD2 on 6 matching bases. Between the trimmed V and J ends, which lost 2 bases and 8 bases, there was a span of 13 bases. In germline, CDR1 is MNHEY, CDR2 SVGEGT. The CDR3 has 14 amino acids. As DNA, the CDR3 is TGTGCCAGCAGTTACGGGACTTCGGGATATGAGCAGTTCTTC. This encodes CASSYGTSGYEQFF.

Ten or more counts support this clonotype. V usage is TRBV5-6 and J usage is TRBJ2-1; D assignment may be TRBD1 or TRBD2 (6 bases each). This CDR3 region has 15 residues. CDR1 is SGHDT, CDR2 YYEEEE, per germline. The germline V and J ends were trimmed by 1 base and 9 bases, with 17 bases remaining between them. CDR3 sequence: CASSLLGGRSSEQFF. For the CDR3, the DNA is TGTGCCAGCAGCTTGCTGGGGGGCCGGTCGAGTGAGCAGTTCTTC. Complete variable domain (other parts from reference TRBV5-6 and TRBJ2-1): DAGVTQSPTHLIKTRGQQVTLRCSPKSGHDTVSWYQQALGQGPQFIFQYYEEEERQRGNFPDRFSGHQFPNYSSELNVNALLLGDSALYLCASSLLGGRSSEQFFGPGTRLTVL.